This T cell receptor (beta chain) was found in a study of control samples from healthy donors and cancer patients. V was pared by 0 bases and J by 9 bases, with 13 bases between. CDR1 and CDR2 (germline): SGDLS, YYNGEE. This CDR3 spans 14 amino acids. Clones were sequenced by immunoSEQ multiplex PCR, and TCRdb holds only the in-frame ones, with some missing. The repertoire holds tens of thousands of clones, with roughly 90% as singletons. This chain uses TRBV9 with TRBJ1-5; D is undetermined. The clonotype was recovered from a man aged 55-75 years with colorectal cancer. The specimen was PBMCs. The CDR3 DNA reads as TGTGCCAGCAGCGTAGACGGTTACCGGGGGCCCCAGCATTTT. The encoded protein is CASSVDGYRGPQHF.